This T cell receptor beta chain was found in a study of Ad26.COV2.S vaccination and SARS-CoV-2 variants. Study overall: Ad26.COV2.S given intramuscularly, once or twice 56 days apart. Study-level findings and limits: Vaccine recipients and placebo recipients showed similar non-spike TCR breadth. Spike-specific TCR breadth in vaccine recipients exceeded that seen in placebo recipients.

The repertoire was sequenced with immunoSEQ multiplex PCR; TCRdb's copy has only in-frame clones and lacks some. The sample holds about 680,000 clones, around 89% seen once. On this clone itself: Antigen unknown.

Documented treatment: around 19 received Ad26.COV2.S at low or high dose, single or two shots; five or six received placebo; per-sample allocation not given. Repertoires come from day 63 after the first vaccine or placebo injection. Sequencing was performed on peripheral blood, taken in a trial of Ad26.COV2.S vaccine versus placebo. The sequence was collected from a person aged 18 to 65 who received the Ad26.COV2.S COVID-19 vaccine or a placebo.

CDR3 region: CASSLDGDTQYF. CDR3 in DNA: TGTGCCAGCAGCCTGGATGGAGATACGCAGTATTTT. The V call is TRBV7-3, the J call TRBJ2-3, with unresolved D. CDR1 and CDR2 (germline): SGHTA, FQGTGA. Trimming stripped 5 bases from V and 5 bases from J, with 8 bases between. This CDR3 comprises 12 residues.